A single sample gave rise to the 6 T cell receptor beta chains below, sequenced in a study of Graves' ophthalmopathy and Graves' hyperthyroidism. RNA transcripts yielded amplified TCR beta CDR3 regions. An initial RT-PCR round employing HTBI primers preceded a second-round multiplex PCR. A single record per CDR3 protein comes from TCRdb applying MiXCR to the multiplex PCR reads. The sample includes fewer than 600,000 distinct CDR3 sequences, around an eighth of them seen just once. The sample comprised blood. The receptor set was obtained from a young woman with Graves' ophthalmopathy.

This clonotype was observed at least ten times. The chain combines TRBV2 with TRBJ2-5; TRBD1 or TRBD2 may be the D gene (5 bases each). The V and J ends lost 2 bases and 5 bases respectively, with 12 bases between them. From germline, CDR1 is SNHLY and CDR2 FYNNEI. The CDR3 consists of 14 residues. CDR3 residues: CASSESGTRETQYF. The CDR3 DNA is TGTGCCAGCAGTGAATCGGGGACCCGGGAGACCCAGTACTTC.

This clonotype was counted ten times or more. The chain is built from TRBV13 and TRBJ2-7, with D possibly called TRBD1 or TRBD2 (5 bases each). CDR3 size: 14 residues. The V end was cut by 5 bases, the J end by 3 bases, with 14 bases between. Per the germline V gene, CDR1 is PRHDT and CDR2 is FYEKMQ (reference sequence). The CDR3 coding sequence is TGTGCCAGCAGCCTTGGGACCAGGAGCTACGAGCAGTACTTC. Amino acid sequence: CASSLGTRSYEQYF. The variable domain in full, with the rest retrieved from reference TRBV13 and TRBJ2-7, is AAGVIQSPRHLIKEKRETATLKCYPIPRHDTVYWYQQGPGQDPQFLISFYEKMQSDKGSIPDRFSAQQFSDYHSELNMSSLELGDSALYFCASSLGTRSYEQYFGPGTRLTVT.

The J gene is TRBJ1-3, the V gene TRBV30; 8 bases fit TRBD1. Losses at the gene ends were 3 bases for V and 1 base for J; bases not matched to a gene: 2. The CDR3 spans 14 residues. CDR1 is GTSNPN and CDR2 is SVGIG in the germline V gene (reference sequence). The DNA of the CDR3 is TGTGCCTGGAGCACAGGGGGGTCTGGAAACACCATATATTTT. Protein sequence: CAWSTGGSGNTIYF. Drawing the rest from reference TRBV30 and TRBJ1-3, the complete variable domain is SQTIHQWPATLVQPVGSPLSLECTVEGTSNPNLYWYRQAAGRGLQLLFYSVGIGQISSEVPQNLSASRPQDRQFILSSKKLLLSDSGFYLCAWSTGGSGNTIYFGEGSWLTVV.

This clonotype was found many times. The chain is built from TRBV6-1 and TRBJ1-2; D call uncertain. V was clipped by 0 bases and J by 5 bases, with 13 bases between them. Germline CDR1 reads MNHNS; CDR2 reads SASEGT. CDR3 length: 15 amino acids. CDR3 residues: CASSEARGLPYGYTF. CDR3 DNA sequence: TGTGCCAGCAGTGAAGCGCGCGGGTTACCTTATGGCTACACCTTC.

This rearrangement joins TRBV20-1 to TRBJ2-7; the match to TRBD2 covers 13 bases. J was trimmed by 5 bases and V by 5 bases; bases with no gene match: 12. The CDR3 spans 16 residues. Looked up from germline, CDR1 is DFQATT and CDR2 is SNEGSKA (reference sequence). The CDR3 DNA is TGCAGTGCTTCCCGGACTAGCGGGAGAGTCGGCGACGAGCAGTACTTC. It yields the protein CSASRTSGRVGDEQYF.

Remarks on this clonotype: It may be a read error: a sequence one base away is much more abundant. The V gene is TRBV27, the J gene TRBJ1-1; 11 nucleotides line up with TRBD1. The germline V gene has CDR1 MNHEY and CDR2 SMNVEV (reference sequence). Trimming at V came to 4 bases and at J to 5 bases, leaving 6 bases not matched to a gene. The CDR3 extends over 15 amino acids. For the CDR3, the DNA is TGTGCCAGCAGTTCTTCCGGGACAGGGGGAACTGAAGCTTTCTTT. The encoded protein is CASSSSGTGGTEAFF.